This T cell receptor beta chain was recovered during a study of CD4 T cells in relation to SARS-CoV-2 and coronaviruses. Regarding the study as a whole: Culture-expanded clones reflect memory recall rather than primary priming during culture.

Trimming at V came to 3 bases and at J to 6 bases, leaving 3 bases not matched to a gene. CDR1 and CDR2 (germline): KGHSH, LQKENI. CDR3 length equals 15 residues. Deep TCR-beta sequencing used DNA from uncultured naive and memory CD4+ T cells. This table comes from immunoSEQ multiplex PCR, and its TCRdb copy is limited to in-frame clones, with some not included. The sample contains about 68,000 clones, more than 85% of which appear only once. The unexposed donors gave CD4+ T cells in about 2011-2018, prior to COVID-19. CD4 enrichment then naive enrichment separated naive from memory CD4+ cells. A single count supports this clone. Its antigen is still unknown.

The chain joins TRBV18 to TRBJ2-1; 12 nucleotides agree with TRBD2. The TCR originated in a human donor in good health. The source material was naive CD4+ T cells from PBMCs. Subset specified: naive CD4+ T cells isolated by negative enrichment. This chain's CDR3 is CASSPGLAGLNEQFF. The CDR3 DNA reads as TGTGCCAGCTCACCCGGACTAGCGGGGCTCAATGAGCAGTTCTTC.